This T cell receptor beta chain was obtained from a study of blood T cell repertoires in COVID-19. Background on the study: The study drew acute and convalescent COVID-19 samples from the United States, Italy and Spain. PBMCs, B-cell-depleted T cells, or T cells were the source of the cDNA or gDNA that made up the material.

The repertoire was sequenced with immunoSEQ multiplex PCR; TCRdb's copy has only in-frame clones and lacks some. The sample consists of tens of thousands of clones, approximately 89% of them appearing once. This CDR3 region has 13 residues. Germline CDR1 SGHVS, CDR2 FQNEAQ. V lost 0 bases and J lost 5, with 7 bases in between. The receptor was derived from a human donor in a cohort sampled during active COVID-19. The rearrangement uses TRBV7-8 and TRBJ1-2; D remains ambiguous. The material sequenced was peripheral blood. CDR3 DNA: TGTGCCAGCAGCTTAGCCGGGAAGTATGGCTACACCTTC. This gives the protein CASSLAGKYGYTF.